This TCR beta chain is drawn from a study of blood T cell repertoires in COVID-19. The wider study: Researchers got acute and convalescent COVID-19 samples from the United States, Italy and Spain. T cells, B-cell-depleted T cells, or PBMCs supplied cDNA or gDNA.

The CDR3 totals 14 residues. Germline V gene sequence: CDR1 MNHEY, CDR2 SMNVEV (reference sequence). The V end was cut by 5 bases, the J end by 4 bases, with 14 bases between. Per the original methods: Nucleated cell counts were estimated from reference gene primer amplification. Sequencing was performed with immunoSEQ multiplex PCR; in TCRdb, only in-frame clones are kept and a portion is missing. V and J calls and clone size are given by that table; D and trimming were obtained from the DNA. The sample lists about 210,000 clones, around 87% seen once, with 5.5% to 7.5% in the top ten. The sample was peripheral blood. The clonotype was recovered from a man in his 60s who had recovered from COVID-19. This chain uses TRBV27 with TRBJ1-1; D unresolved. The DNA for the CDR3 is TGTGCCAGCAGTGATCCCCGGGTTCTCACTGAAGCTTTCTTT. Encoded protein: CASSDPRVLTEAFF.